Presented here are 27 T cell receptor beta chains from one specimen sequenced in a study of T cell repertoires in cytomegalovirus infection. One entry per CDR3 protein, called by TCRdb with MiXCR from the reads. This sample yields 740,000 or so distinct CDR3 sequences, of which less than 40% are seen a single time; around 2.8% belongs to the top ten. Material: PBMCs. The receptor source for this set is a human donor in good health (CMV status not recorded). Some clones in this sample may be carry-over from other donors' samples.

With respect to this clonotype: Given the absence of the conserved phenylalanine or tryptophan at the CDR3 end, a read error is likely. The chain uses TRBV13 and TRBJ2-1; TRBD2 is a possible D gene (5 bases). This CDR3 has 13 amino acids. Germline CDR1 and CDR2: PRHDT and FYEKMQ (reference sequence). Trimming cost V 3 bases and J 8 bases, with 11 bases left between them. The DNA of the CDR3 is TGTGCCAGCAGCTTGTATGAAGCGGATGAGCAGTTCGTC. It is translated as CASSLYEADEQFV.

This clonotype was seen at least ten times. The rearrangement joins TRBV7-2 to TRBJ1-5; no clear D gene. Trimming removed 5 bases from V and 4 bases from J, with 15 bases in between. Germline loops: CDR1 SGHTA, CDR2 FQGNSA. This CDR3 comprises 15 residues. Here the CDR3 DNA reads TGTGCCAGCAGCCTCGAGCGGGGTGTGAATCAGCCCCAGCATTTT. Residues: CASSLERGVNQPQHF.

This clonotype was counted a few times. V is TRBV19 and J is TRBJ2-4; D gene uncertain. V was shortened by 5 bases and J by 0 bases, with 8 bases between the two germline ends. This CDR3 has 14 amino acids. The V gene's germline CDR1 is LNHDA and CDR2 SQIVND (reference sequence). This CDR3 is CASSGALAKNIQYF. CDR3 nucleotide sequence: TGTGCCAGTAGTGGAGCACTAGCCAAAAACATTCAGTACTTC. Based on the CDR3 plus reference TRBV19 and TRBJ2-4, the full variable domain is DGGITQSPKYLFRKEGQNVTLSCEQNLNHDAMYWYRQDPGQGLRLIYYSQIVNDFQKGDIAEGYSVSREKKESFPLTVTSAQKNPTAFYLCASSGALAKNIQYFGAGTRLSVL.

This clonotype was observed a few times. This rearrangement joins TRBV11-2 to TRBJ2-3; the D is unclear. This CDR3 has 15 amino acids. Trimming left V 1 base short and J 0 bases short, with 8 bases between. Germline CDR1 reads SGHAT; CDR2 reads FQNNGV. CDR3 nucleotide sequence: TGTGCCAGCAGCTTAGGAGCGACCAGCACAGATACGCAGTATTTT. This codes for CASSLGATSTDTQYF.

This chain joins TRBV7-2 and TRBJ2-7; 7 nucleotides align to TRBD2. Trimming removed 4 bases from V and 2 bases from J; junction bases left unmatched: 5. CDR3 length equals 14 residues. CDR1 is SGHTA and CDR2 is FQGNSA in the germline V gene. CDR3 nucleotides: TGTGCCAGCAGCTCCAGGGAGGGCCCCTACGAGCAGTACTTC. Translated, it gives CASSSREGPYEQYF.

There are many counts of this clonotype. This chain connects TRBV11-1 to TRBJ2-3; D remains ambiguous. The CDR3 covers 14 residues. The V end lost 0 bases, the J end lost 9 bases, and 13 bases lay between the germline ends. CDR1 SGHAT and CDR2 FQDESV come from the germline V gene (reference sequence). CDR3 sequence (DNA): TGTGCCAGCAGCTTAGCGCGCAGTTTATACACGCAGTATTTT. As protein: CASSLARSLYTQYF.

The chain uses TRBV6-8 and TRBJ2-3, with 9 bases fitting TRBD2. After removal of 4 bases from V and 2 bases from J, the junction contained 4 bases not matched to a gene. Germline lookup yields CDR1 MNHGY and CDR2 SAAAGT. The CDR3 loop spans 15 amino acids. DNA for the CDR3: TGTGCCAGCAGTTCGCCTAGCGGGGTCACAGATACGCAGTATTTT. Its translation: CASSSPSGVTDTQYF.

This chain links TRBV30 with TRBJ1-3, with a weak D call TRBD1 (5 bases). CDR3 size: 16 residues. Trimming shortened V by 5 bases and J by 3 bases, and 20 bases separated the two germline ends. Germline loops: CDR1 GTSNPN, CDR2 SVGIG (reference sequence). This CDR3 is CAWGRTGLRGGNTIYF. The CDR3 nucleotides read TGTGCCTGGGGCCGAACGGGACTTAGAGGTGGAAACACCATATATTTT.

On this clonotype itself: This may arise from a read error, as a much more abundant clone is one base away. V is TRBV7-2 and J is TRBJ2-1; 8 positions agree with TRBD2. The CDR3 sequence is 16 residues long. Germline lookup yields CDR1 SGHTA and CDR2 FQGNSA. For the CDR3, the DNA is TGTGCCAGCAGCTTAAGGCGGCGGGGGGCTTACAAGGAGCAGTTCTTC. Translation: CASSLRRRGAYKEQFF.

The rearrangement links TRBV10-3 to TRBJ2-2; 7 bases are shared with TRBD1. The CDR3 has 14 residues. The J segment lost 4 bases and the V segment lost 7 bases, leaving 6 bases of the junction unmatched. From germline, CDR1 is ENHRY and CDR2 SYGVKD. The chain's CDR3 is CAIKGARGTGELFF. DNA for the CDR3: TGTGCCATCAAGGGGGCTCGAGGCACCGGGGAGCTGTTTTTT.

A few counts support this clonotype. The chain uses TRBV7-9 and TRBJ2-2; no clear D. Trimming removed 5 bases at V and 8 bases at J, with 6 bases between. CDR1 is SEHNR and CDR2 is FQNEAQ in the germline V gene (reference sequence). This CDR3 is built from 11 residues. CDR3 sequence reads: CASSPKGELFF. The CDR3 nucleotides read TGTGCCAGCAGCCCCAAGGGGGAGCTGTTTTTT.

V is TRBV28 and J is TRBJ2-1; D perhaps matches TRBD1 (5 bases). Trimming cost V 6 bases and J 5 bases, with 20 bases left between them. CDR1 is MDHEN, CDR2 SYDVKM, per germline. The CDR3 contains 16 residues. The CDR3 DNA reads TGTGCCAGCAGGCTACAGGTGGGAAAACCGAACAATGAGCAGTTCTTC. As protein: CASRLQVGKPNNEQFF.

A few counts support this clonotype. The rearrangement joins TRBV27 to TRBJ2-3; a weak D match, TRBD2 (6 bases). Trimming left V 1 base short and J 1 base short, with 12 bases between. CDR3 length: 16 amino acids. The germline V gene encodes CDR1 MNHEY and CDR2 SMNVEV (reference sequence). CDR3 coding DNA: TGTGCCAGCAGTTTATGGCGAGCGGGCGGCACAGATACGCAGTATTTT. It encodes CASSLWRAGGTDTQYF.

The J gene is TRBJ2-1, the V gene TRBV20-1, with D possibly matching TRBD2 (6 bases). The CDR3 runs to 14 residues. V lost 0 bases and J 10 bases, leaving 16 bases between the germline ends. The germline CDR1 and CDR2 sequences are DFQATT and SNEGSKA (reference sequence). CDR3 sequence reads: CSARDGGVDWEQFF. CDR3 nucleotides: TGCAGTGCTAGAGATGGCGGGGTAGATTGGGAGCAGTTCTTC.

This clonotype was seen repeatedly, ten times or more. The chain combines TRBV6-6 with TRBJ2-1, with D perhaps given as TRBD1 or TRBD2 (5 bases each). Trimming pared 6 bases from V and 8 bases from J, leaving 14 bases between. The CDR3 covers 13 residues. Germline V gene data show CDR1 as MNHNY and CDR2 as SVGAGI (reference sequence). CDR3 in amino acids: CASRGPASYEQFF. The CDR3 DNA reads as TGTGCCAGCAGGGGACCAGCGTCCTATGAGCAGTTCTTC.

The chain is built from TRBV19 and TRBJ1-4, with D uncertain. The CDR3 is 13 residues long. Germline CDR1 and CDR2: LNHDA and SQIVND (reference sequence). Trimming cost V 7 bases and J 5 bases, with 11 bases left between them. CDR3 bases: TGTGCCAGTATCGGCTCCCCGAATGAAAAACTGTTTTTT. It is translated as CASIGSPNEKLFF.

Turning to this clonotype: A junction end diverges from the germline sequence, so it may reflect a read error. The chain combines TRBV7-8 with TRBJ1-1; D is possibly TRBD1 (5 bases). The CDR3 is made up of 15 amino acids. Per the germline V gene, CDR1 is SGHVS and CDR2 is FQNEAQ. CDR3 nucleotide sequence: TGTTCCAGCAGCTTTCCGTTGGGGCCGGACACTGAAGCTTTCTTT. It yields the protein CSSSFPLGPDTEAFF.

Details on this clonotype: A much larger clone is a single base away; this may be a read error. This chain connects TRBV7-2 to TRBJ2-1; D remains ambiguous. Germline V CDR1 and CDR2: SGHTA, FQGNSA. The CDR3 has 13 amino acids. The CDR3 DNA follows: TGTGCCAGCAGCTCCCACCGATACAAGGAGCAGTTCTTC. It is translated as CASSSHRYKEQFF.

J is TRBJ1-1 and V is TRBV6-2 or TRBV6-3; D perhaps matches TRBD1 (5 bases). The V end lost 2 bases, the J end lost 3 bases, and 10 bases lay between the germline ends. This CDR3 contains 14 residues. CDR1 is MNHEY, CDR2 SVGEGT, per germline. For the CDR3, the DNA is TGTGCCAGCAGTTACGGCCCCAGGGACACTGAAGCTTTCTTT. This codes for CASSYGPRDTEAFF.

This clonotype was detected only a few times. The CDR3 loop reads CASSPSYGGDTDTQYF. The CDR3 DNA follows: TGTGCCAGCAGCCCCTCCTACGGGGGGGACACAGATACGCAGTATTTT. J is TRBJ2-3 and V is TRBV14; 8 nucleotides agree with TRBD2. The CDR3 has 16 amino acids. Germline CDR1 reads SGHDN; CDR2 reads FVKESK. V lost 4 bases to trimming and J lost 2 bases; unmatched junction nucleotides: 8. Complete variable domain (other parts from reference TRBV14 and TRBJ2-3): EAGVTQFPSHSVIEKGQTVTLRCDPISGHDNLYWYRRVMGKEIKFLLHFVKESKQDESGMPNNRFLAERTGGTYSTLKVQPAELEDSGVYFCASSPSYGGDTDTQYFGPGTRLTVL.

About this clonotype: This sequence may be a read error, since a much larger clone differs from it by one base. The genes are TRBV7-2 and TRBJ1-4; D remains unclear. The germline CDR1 and CDR2 sequences are SGHTA and FQGNSA. The CDR3 is 18 residues long. The CDR3 here is CANSLEPPTSAFLEKLFF. The DNA for the CDR3 is TGTGCCAACAGCTTAGAGCCCCCGACCAGTGCCTTTTTGGAAAAACTGTTTTTT. Variable domain in full (rest from reference TRBV7-2 and TRBJ1-4): GAGVSQSPSNKVTEKGKDVELRCDPISGHTALYWYRQSLGQGLEFLIYFQGNSAPDKSGLPSDRFSAERTGGSVSTLTIQRTQQEDSAVYLCANSLEPPTSAFLEKLFFGSGTQLSVL.

This clonotype was observed a few times. The V call is TRBV6-1, the J call TRBJ2-7, with TRBD1 identical over 9 bases. Germline V gene sequence: CDR1 MNHNS, CDR2 SASEGT. CDR3 length: 15 residues. Trimming removed 7 bases from V and 6 bases from J; junction bases left unmatched: 13. The CDR3 sequence: CASKKPGQGYREQYF. The CDR3 nucleotides are TGTGCCAGCAAGAAACCGGGACAGGGATATCGCGAGCAGTACTTC.

This clonotype showed up just a few times. J is TRBJ1-1 and V is TRBV29-1; D call uncertain. Per germline, CDR1 SQVTM and CDR2 ANQGSEA. The CDR3 totals 13 residues. Trimming took off 4 bases at V and 0 bases at J, with 9 bases between the two ends. CDR3 DNA sequence: TGCAGCGTTGGAGACACCTTGAACACTGAAGCTTTCTTT. It yields the protein CSVGDTLNTEAFF.

This clonotype was seen a single time. The V call is TRBV9, the J call TRBJ2-7; tentatively, D is TRBD2 (7 bases). Germline V gene data show CDR1 as SGDLS and CDR2 as YYNGEE. V was trimmed by 3 bases and J by 1 base, leaving 17 bases between them. The length of the CDR3 is 16 residues. This chain's CDR3 is CASSGGGRTSSYEQYF. For the CDR3, the DNA is TGTGCCAGCAGCGGGGGGGGCCGGACTTCTTCCTACGAGCAGTACTTC.

In its sample, this clonotype was seen a few times. J is TRBJ1-1 and V is TRBV28, with D perhaps matching TRBD1 (6 bases). Germline lookup yields CDR1 MDHEN and CDR2 SYDVKM. This CDR3 has 14 amino acids. The V end was cut by 5 bases, the J end by 1 base, with 11 bases between. The CDR3 sequence is CASSDTGKNTEAFF. The CDR3 bases are TGTGCCAGCAGTGATACAGGGAAGAACACTGAAGCTTTCTTT.

This clonotype was observed a few times. V gene TRBV11-2 combines with J gene TRBJ2-1; perhaps D is TRBD1 or TRBD2 (6 bases each). V lost 5 bases to trimming and J lost 9 bases, with 23 bases between them. Germline V gives CDR1 SGHAT, CDR2 FQNNGV. The CDR3 covers 16 residues. CDR3 nucleotide sequence: TGTGCCAGCAGCCCCCGAGGAGGGAAGGGGGAAAGTGAGCAGTTCTTC. The encoded protein is CASSPRGGKGESEQFF.

This clonotype was seen repeatedly, ten times or more. V is TRBV19 and J is TRBJ2-1; D possibly corresponds to TRBD2 (6 bases). Between the trimmed V and J ends, which lost 4 bases and 5 bases, there was a span of 18 bases. The germline V gene has CDR1 LNHDA and CDR2 SQIVND (reference sequence). This CDR3 has 16 residues. The DNA of the CDR3 is TGTGCCAGTAGTACGAAGACTAGTTTGGGGCACAATGAGCAGTTCTTC. Amino acid sequence: CASSTKTSLGHNEQFF. The complete variable domain, with remaining parts taken from reference TRBV19 and TRBJ2-1, reads DGGITQSPKYLFRKEGQNVTLSCEQNLNHDAMYWYRQDPGQGLRLIYYSQIVNDFQKGDIAEGYSVSREKKESFPLTVTSAQKNPTAFYLCASSTKTSLGHNEQFFGPGTRLTVL.